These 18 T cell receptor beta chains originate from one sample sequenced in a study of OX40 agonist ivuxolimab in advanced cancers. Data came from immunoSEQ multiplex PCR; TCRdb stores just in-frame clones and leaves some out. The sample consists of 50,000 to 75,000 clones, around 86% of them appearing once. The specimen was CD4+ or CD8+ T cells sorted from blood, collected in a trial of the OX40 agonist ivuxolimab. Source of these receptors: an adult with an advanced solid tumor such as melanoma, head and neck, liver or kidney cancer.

This CDR3 is CSVEDWPGMVYGYTF. The CDR3 DNA reads TGCAGCGTTGAAGATTGGCCAGGGATGGTCTATGGCTACACCTTC. The chain recombines TRBV29-1 with TRBJ1-2; D perhaps matches TRBD1 (5 bases). The CDR3 has 15 residues. Germline V lookup: CDR1 SQVTM, CDR2 ANQGSEA. V lost 0 bases and J 4 bases, leaving 15 bases between the germline ends.

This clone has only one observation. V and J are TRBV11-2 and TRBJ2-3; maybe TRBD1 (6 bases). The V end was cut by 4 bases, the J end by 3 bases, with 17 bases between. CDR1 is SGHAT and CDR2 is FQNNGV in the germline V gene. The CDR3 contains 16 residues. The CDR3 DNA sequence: TGTGCCAGCAGCTCCCGGTGGGGGCCGGAGACAGATACGCAGTATTTT. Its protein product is CASSSRWGPETDTQYF.

CDR3 nucleotides: TGTGCCAGCAGCTTAACCGGGACAGGGTCTTTATCTCTCTCTGGAAACACCATATATTTT. This encodes CASSLTGTGSLSLSGNTIYF. The J gene is TRBJ1-3, the V gene TRBV7-3; 9 nucleotides align to TRBD1. Trimming removed 0 bases from V and 0 bases from J; junction bases left unmatched: 12. This CDR3 spans 20 amino acids. Germline V lookup: CDR1 SGHTA, CDR2 FQGTGA. Filled out from reference TRBV7-3 and TRBJ1-3, the complete variable domain reads GAGVSQTPSNKVTEKGKYVELRCDPISGHTALYWYRQSLGQGPEFLIYFQGTGAADDSGLPNDRFFAVRPEGSVSTLKIQRTERGDSAVYLCASSLTGTGSLSLSGNTIYFGEGSWLTVV.

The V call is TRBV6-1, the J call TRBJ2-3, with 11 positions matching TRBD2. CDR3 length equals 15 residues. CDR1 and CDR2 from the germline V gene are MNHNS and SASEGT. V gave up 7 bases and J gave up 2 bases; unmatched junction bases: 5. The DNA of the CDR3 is TGTGCCAGCACTGTAGCGGGGGGGAACACAGATACGCAGTATTTT. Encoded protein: CASTVAGGNTDTQYF.

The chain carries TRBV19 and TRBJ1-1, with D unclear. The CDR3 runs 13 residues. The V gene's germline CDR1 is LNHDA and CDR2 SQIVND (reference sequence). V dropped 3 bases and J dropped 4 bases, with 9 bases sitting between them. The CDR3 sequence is CASSMRASTEAFF. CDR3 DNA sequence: TGTGCCAGTAGTATGCGTGCCTCCACTGAAGCTTTCTTT.

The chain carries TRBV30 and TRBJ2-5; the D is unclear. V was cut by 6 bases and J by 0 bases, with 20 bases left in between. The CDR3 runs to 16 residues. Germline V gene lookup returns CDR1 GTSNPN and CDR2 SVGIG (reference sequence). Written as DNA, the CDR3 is TGTGCCTGCCGTCGCAGGACGGCGTCCGACCAAGAGACCCAGTACTTC. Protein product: CACRRRTASDQETQYF.

CDR3 in amino acids: CASSGRSGYTF. The CDR3 DNA reads as TGTGCCAGCAGTGGGCGGAGTGGCTACACCTTC. The chain is built from TRBV6-6 and TRBJ1-2; no firm D call. Germline V gene data show CDR1 as MNHNY and CDR2 as SVGAGI (reference sequence). The CDR3 has 11 amino acids. V lost 5 bases, J lost 7 bases, and 8 bases lay in between.

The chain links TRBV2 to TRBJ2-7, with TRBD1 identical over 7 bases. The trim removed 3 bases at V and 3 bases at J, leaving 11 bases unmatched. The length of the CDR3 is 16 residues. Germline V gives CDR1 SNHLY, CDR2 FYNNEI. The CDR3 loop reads CASSDPIRPGGYEQYF. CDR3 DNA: TGTGCCAGCAGTGATCCCATTCGGCCAGGGGGCTACGAGCAGTACTTC.

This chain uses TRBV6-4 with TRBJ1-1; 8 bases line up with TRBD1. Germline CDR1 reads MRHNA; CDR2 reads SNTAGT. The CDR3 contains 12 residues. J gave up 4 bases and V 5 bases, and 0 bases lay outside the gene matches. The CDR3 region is CASSTGGTEAFF. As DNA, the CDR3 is TGTGCCAGCAGTACAGGGGGCACTGAAGCTTTCTTT.

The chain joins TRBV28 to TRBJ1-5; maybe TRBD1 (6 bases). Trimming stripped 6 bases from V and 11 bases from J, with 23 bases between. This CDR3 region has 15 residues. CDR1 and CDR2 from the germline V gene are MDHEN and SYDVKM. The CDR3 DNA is TGTGCCAGCAGCCCGGGTGGGGGGGCTGGGGTGGCCCAGCATTTT. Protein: CASSPGGGAGVAQHF. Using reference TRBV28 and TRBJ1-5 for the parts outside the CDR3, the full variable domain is DVKVTQSSRYLVKRTGEKVFLECVQDMDHENMFWYRQDPGLGLRLIYFSYDVKMKEKGDIPEGYSVSREKKERFSLILESASTNQTSMYLCASSPGGGAGVAQHFGDGTRLSIL.

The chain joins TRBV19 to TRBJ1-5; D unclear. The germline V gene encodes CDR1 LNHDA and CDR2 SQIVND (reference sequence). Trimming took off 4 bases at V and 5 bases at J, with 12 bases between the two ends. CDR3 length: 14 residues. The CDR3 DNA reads TGTGCCAGTAGTACCGGAGAGTATGATCAGCCCCAGCATTTT. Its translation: CASSTGEYDQPQHF. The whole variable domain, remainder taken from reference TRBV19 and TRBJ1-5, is DGGITQSPKYLFRKEGQNVTLSCEQNLNHDAMYWYRQDPGQGLRLIYYSQIVNDFQKGDIAEGYSVSREKKESFPLTVTSAQKNPTAFYLCASSTGEYDQPQHFGDGTRLSIL.

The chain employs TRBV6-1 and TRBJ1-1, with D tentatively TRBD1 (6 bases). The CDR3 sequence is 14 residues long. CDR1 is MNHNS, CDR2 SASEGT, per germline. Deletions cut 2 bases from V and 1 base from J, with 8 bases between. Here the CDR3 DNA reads TGTGCCAGCAGTGAATGGGGGCAGAACACTGAAGCTTTCTTT. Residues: CASSEWGQNTEAFF.

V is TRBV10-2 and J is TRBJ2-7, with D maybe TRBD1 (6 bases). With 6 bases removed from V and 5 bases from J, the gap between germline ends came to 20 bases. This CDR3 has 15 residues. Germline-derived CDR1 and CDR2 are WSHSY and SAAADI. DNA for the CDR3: TGCGCCAGCAGGAGGTGGACGGCAGGGGAAAACGAGCAGTACTTC. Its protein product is CASRRWTAGENEQYF.

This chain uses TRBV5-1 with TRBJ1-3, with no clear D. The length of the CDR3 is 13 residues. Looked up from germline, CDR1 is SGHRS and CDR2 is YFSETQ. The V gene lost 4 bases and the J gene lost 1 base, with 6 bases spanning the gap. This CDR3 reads CASSRDSGNTIYF. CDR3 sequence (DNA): TGCGCCAGCAGCAGGGATTCTGGAAACACCATATATTTT.

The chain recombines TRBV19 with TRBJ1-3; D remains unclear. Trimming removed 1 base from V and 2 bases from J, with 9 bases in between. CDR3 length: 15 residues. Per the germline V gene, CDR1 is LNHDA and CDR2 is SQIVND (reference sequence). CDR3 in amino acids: CASSIGLSTGNTIYF. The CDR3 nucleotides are TGTGCCAGTAGTATAGGCTTATCCACTGGAAACACCATATATTTT.

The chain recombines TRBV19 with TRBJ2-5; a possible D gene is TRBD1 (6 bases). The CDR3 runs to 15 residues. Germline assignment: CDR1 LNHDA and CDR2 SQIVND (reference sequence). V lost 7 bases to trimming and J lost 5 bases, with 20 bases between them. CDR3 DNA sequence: TGTGCCAGTACTCCCTCCACAGGGATGGGGGAGACCCAGTACTTC. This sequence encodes CASTPSTGMGETQYF. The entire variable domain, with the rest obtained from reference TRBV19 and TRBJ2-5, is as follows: DGGITQSPKYLFRKEGQNVTLSCEQNLNHDAMYWYRQDPGQGLRLIYYSQIVNDFQKGDIAEGYSVSREKKESFPLTVTSAQKNPTAFYLCASTPSTGMGETQYFGPGTRLLVL.

The CDR3 loop is CASSIKTGVGQETQYF. The CDR3 DNA reads as TGTGCCAGCAGCATTAAGACAGGGGTGGGGCAAGAGACCCAGTACTTC. The chain uses TRBV7-9 and TRBJ2-5; 8 bases line up with TRBD1. Germline V gene lookup returns CDR1 SEHNR and CDR2 FQNEAQ (reference sequence). The trim removed 5 bases at V and 2 bases at J, leaving 10 bases unmatched. This CDR3 contains 16 residues.

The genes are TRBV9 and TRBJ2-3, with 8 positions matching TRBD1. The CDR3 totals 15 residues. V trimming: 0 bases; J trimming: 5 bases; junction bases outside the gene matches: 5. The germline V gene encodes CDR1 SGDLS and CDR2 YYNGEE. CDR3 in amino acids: CASSVGGTGGDTQYF. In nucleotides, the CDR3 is TGTGCCAGCAGCGTAGGGGGAACAGGGGGAGATACGCAGTATTTT.